This T cell receptor (beta chain) comes out of a study of control samples from healthy donors and cancer patients. Germline V gene data show CDR1 as SGHRS and CDR2 as YFSETQ. Trimming cost V 4 bases and J 1 base, with 12 bases left between them. The CDR3 is 15 amino acids. Method: immunoSEQ multiplex PCR; TCRdb's copy keeps in-frame clones and lacks some. The table lists over 70,000 clones, about 88% of them singletons. Sequenced: PBMCs. This sequence originates from a woman aged 45-59 years with colorectal cancer. The chain employs TRBV5-1 and TRBJ1-5; possible D gene TRBD1, 5 bases. The CDR3 loop is CASSPQGMSNQPQHF. CDR3 DNA sequence: TGCGCCAGCAGCCCGCAGGGAATGAGCAATCAGCCCCAGCATTTT.